This record concerns one T cell receptor beta chain sequence. Antigen unknown. Sample treatment: oral pan-JAK inhibitor, 5-10 mg twice daily. The authors sorted CD4+ and CD8+ T cells from PBMCs. The record originates from a study of CD8+ T cells in alopecia areata. Study summary: Scoring of severity for treated patients was based on percentage of affected scalp area.

Trimming took 3 bases from V and 9 from J; bases not matched to a gene: 6. There are 14 residues in the CDR3. Germline V gene data show CDR1 as KGHSH and CDR2 as LQKENI. Findings and limits, study-wide: Sequencing of scalp samples also includes resident alphabeta T cells from normal skin.

Extraction and reverse transcription of RNA yielded cDNA as the sequencing template. The repertoire was sequenced with immunoSEQ multiplex PCR; TCRdb's copy has only in-frame clones and lacks some. The data show fewer than 200,000 clones, less than 75% seen once. The rearrangement uses TRBV18 and TRBJ2-1, with 9 bases aligning to TRBD2. The origin of this receptor is a human donor with alopecia areata. Sequencing was performed on CD4+ T cells sorted from blood, taken at roughly week 58, from a patient treated with tofacitinib. CDR3 amino acids: CASSPAGGFSEQFF. The CDR3 bases are TGTGCCAGCTCACCGGCGGGGGGGTTCAGTGAGCAGTTCTTC.